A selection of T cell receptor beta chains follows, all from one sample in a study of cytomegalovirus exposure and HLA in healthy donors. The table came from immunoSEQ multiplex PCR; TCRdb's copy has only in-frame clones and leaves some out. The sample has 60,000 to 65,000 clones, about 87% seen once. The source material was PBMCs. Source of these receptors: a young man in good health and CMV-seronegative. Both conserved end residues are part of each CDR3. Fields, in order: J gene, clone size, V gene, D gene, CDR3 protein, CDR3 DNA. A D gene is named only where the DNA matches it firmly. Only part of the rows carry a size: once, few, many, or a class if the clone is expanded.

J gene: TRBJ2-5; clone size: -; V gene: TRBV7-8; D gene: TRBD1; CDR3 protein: CASSLPRDSFPQYF; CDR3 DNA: TGTGCCAGCAGCCTCCCCCGGGACAGCTTTCCCCAGTACTTC
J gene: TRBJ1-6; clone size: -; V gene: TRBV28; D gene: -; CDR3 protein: CASSPHLTGRGSPLHF; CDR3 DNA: TGTGCCAGCAGTCCTCACCTGACAGGAAGGGGTTCACCCCTCCACTTT
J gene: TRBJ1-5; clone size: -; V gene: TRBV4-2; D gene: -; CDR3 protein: CASSHGIIQGLDSNQPQHF; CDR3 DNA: TGTGCCAGCAGCCACGGGATTATTCAGGGACTGGATAGCAATCAGCCCCAGCATTTT
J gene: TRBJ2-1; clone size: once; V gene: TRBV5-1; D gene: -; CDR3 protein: CASSPDSQKYNEQFF; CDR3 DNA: TGCGCCAGCAGCCCAGACAGTCAGAAATACAATGAGCAGTTCTTC
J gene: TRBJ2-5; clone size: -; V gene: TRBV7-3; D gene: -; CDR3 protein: CASSPDRGRGETQYF; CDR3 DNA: TGTGCCAGCAGCCCGGACAGAGGGAGGGGAGAGACCCAGTACTTC
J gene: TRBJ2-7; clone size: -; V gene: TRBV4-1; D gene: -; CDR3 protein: CASSSSRGAQAYEQYF; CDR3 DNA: TGCGCCAGCAGCTCCTCACGCGGGGCCCAAGCCTACGAGCAGTACTTC
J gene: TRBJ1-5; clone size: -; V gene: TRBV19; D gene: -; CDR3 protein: CASSILGNSNQPQHF; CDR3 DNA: TGTGCCAGTAGTATTTTGGGCAATAGCAATCAGCCCCAGCATTTT
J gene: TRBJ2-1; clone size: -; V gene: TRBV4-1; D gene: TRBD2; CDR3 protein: CASSKRGGLQEQFF; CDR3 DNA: TGCGCCAGCAGCAAGCGGGGGGGCCTACAGGAGCAGTTCTTC
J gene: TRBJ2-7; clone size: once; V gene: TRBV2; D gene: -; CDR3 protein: CASSTLTRNEQYF; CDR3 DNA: TGTGCCAGCAGTACCCTAACCAGGAACGAGCAGTACTTC
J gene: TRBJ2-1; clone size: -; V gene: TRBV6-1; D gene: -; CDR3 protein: CASNPSGAALQFF; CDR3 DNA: TGTGCCAGCAATCCCTCTGGGGCAGCCTTACAGTTCTTC
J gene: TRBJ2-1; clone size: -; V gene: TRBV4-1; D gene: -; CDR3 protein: CASSQDSTGIYNEQFF; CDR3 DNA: TGCGCCAGCAGCCAAGATAGTACAGGGATCTACAATGAGCAGTTCTTC
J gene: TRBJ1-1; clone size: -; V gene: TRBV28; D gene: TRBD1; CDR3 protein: CASSLGRGDTEAFF; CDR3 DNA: TGTGCCAGCAGTTTAGGCAGGGGGGACACTGAAGCTTTCTTT
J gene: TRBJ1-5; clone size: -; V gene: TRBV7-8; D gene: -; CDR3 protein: CASSLYQGPSQPQHF; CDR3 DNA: TGTGCCAGCAGCTTATATCAGGGGCCGAGCCAGCCCCAGCATTTT
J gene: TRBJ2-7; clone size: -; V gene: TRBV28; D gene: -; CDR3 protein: CPYHPGAGHYEQYF; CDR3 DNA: TGTCCTTATCATCCCGGGGCGGGGCACTACGAGCAGTACTTC
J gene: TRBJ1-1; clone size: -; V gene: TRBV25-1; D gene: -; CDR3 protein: CASSELWAGEAFF; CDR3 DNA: TGTGCCAGCAGTGAATTGTGGGCAGGGGAAGCTTTCTTT
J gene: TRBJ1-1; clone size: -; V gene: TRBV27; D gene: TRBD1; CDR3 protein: CASSPETGGTEAFF; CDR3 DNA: TGTGCCAGCAGTCCAGAGACAGGGGGCACTGAAGCTTTCTTT
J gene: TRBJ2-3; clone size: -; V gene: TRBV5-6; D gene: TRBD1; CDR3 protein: CASSNEGQIDTQYF; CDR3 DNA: TGTGCCAGCAGCAATGAGGGACAGATAGATACGCAGTATTTT
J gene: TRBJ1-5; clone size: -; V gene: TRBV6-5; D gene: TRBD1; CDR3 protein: CASSRQGVQPQHF; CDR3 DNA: TGTGCCAGCAGCCGACAGGGGGTTCAGCCCCAGCATTTT
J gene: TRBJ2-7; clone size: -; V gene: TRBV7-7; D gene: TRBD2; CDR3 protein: CASSLLWRGVSYEQYF; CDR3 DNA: TGTGCTAGCAGCTTATTATGGCGGGGGGTCTCCTACGAGCAGTACTTC
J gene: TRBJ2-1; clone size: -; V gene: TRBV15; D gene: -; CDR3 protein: CATSREGGDFLEQFF; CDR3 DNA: TGTGCCACCAGCAGAGAGGGAGGTGACTTCCTAGAGCAGTTCTTC
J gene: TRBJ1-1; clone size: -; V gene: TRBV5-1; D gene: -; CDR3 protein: CASSLLGDGNTEAFF; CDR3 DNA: TGCGCCAGCAGCTTGCTGGGCGACGGGAACACTGAAGCTTTCTTT
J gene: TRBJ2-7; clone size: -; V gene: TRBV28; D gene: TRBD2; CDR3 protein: CASTNPGGKWHF; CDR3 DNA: TGTGCCAGCACCAATCCCGGGGGGAAGTGGCACTTC
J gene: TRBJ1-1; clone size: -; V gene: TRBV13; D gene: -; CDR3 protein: CASSLRGDTEAFF; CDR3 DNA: TGTGCCAGCAGCTTAAGGGGCGACACTGAAGCTTTCTTT
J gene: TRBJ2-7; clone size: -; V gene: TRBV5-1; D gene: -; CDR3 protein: CASSTSGYEQYF; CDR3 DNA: TGCGCCAGCAGCACTTCCGGCTACGAGCAGTACTTC
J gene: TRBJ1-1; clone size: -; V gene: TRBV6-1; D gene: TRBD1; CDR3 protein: CATWDRGTEAFF; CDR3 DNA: TGTGCCACCTGGGACAGGGGCACTGAAGCTTTCTTT
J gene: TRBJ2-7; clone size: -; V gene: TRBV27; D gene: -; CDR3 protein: CASSWTFPYEQYF; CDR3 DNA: TGTGCCAGCAGTTGGACATTTCCCTACGAGCAGTACTTC
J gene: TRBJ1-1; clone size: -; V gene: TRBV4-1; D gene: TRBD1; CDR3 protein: CASSQVGTGGSITDTEAFF; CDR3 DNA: TGCGCCAGCAGCCAAGTAGGAACAGGGGGGTCTATTACGGACACTGAAGCTTTCTTT
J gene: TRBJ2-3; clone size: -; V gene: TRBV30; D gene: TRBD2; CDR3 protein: CAWSPGGSTDTQYF; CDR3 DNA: TGTGCCTGGAGCCCCGGGGGGAGCACAGATACGCAGTATTTT
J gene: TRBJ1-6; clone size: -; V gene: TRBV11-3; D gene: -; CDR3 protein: CASSLGLNNSPLHF; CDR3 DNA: TGTGCCAGCAGCTTAGGACTTAATAATTCACCCCTCCACTTT
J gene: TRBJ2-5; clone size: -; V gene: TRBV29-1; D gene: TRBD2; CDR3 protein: CSVAGGQETQYF; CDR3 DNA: TGCAGCGTGGCCGGGGGGCAAGAGACCCAGTACTTC
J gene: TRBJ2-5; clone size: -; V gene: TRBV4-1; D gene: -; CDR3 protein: CASSQAGGGGMTQYF; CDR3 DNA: TGCGCCAGCAGCCAAGCGGGGGGCGGCGGTATGACCCAGTACTTC
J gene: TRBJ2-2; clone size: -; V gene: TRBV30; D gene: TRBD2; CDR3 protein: CAWSLRLAVNTGELFF; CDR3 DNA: TGTGCCTGGAGTCTTAGACTAGCTGTGAACACCGGGGAGCTGTTTTTT
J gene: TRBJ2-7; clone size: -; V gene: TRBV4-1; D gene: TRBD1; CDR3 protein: CASSQDKGQGFEQYF; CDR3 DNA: TGCGCCAGCAGCCAAGATAAGGGACAGGGTTTCGAGCAGTACTTC
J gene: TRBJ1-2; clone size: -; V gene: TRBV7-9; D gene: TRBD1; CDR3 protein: CASSSTDLLQGADGYTF; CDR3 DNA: TGTGCCAGCAGTTCAACCGACCTATTACAGGGGGCGGATGGCTACACCTTC
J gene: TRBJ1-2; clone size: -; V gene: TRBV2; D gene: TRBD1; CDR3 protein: CASSEEGGGGYTF; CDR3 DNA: TGTGCCAGCAGTGAAGAAGGGGGCGGTGGCTACACCTTC
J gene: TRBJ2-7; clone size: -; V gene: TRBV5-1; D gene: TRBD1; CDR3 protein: CASSIGTGTYEQYF; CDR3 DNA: TGCGCCAGCAGCATCGGGACAGGGACCTACGAGCAGTACTTC